This entry describes one T cell receptor (beta chain). Its antigen is unknown. The V gene's germline CDR1 is SEHNR and CDR2 FQNEAQ (reference sequence). Trimming stripped 4 bases from V and 0 bases from J, with 13 bases between. This CDR3 has 16 amino acids. These data are taken from a study of shared clonotypes between healthy human individuals. Clones were sequenced by immunoSEQ multiplex PCR, and TCRdb holds only the in-frame ones, with some missing. The repertoire includes 2 million to 3 million clones, over 85% of them detected once, and approximately 0.37% sits in the top ten. Study-level findings and limits: Roughly 5% of naive CD4 clonotypes were shared across several donors. There were few donors, and this limited the genetic and exposure-history diversity represented.

V and J are TRBV7-9 and TRBJ2-1; tentatively, D is TRBD2 (6 bases). What was sequenced was naive CD4+ T cells from PBMCs. Subset in this sample: CD45RA+ positively selected. This receptor was obtained from a man younger than 30 in good health. Some clones in this sample may be carry-over from other donors' samples. The CDR3 nucleotides are TGTGCCAGCAGCTACGGGACTCCGAGCTCCTACAATGAGCAGTTCTTC. Protein: CASSYGTPSSYNEQFF.